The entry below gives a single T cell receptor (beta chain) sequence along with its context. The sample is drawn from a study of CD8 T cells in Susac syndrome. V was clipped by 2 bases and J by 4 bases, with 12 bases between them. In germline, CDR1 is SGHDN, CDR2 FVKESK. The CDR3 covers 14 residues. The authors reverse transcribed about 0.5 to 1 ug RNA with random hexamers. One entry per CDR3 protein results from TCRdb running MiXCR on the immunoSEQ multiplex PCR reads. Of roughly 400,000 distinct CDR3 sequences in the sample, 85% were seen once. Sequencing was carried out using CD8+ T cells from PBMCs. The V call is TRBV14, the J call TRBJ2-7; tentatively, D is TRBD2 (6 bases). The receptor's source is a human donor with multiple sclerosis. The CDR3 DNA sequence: TGTGCCAGCAGCCAACTAAGCGGGCATTACGAGCAGTACTTC. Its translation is CASSQLSGHYEQYF.